Presented here are 21 T cell receptor beta chains from one specimen sequenced in a study of shared clonotypes between healthy human individuals. The protocol was immunoSEQ multiplex PCR, while the TCRdb copy is restricted to in-frame clones and leaves out a portion. The sample lists about 2 million clones; just under 95% were seen once. Naive CD8 cells, CD45RO-negative and positively selected for CCR7, excluded terminally differentiated effector memory CD45RA+ cells. The specimen sequenced was naive CD8+ T cells sorted from blood. The receptors come from a man aged 18 to 29 in good health.

V is TRBV29-1 and J is TRBJ2-1; 10 bases fit TRBD2. The length of the CDR3 is 14 residues. Germline values: CDR1 SQVTM, CDR2 ANQGSEA. V shed 2 bases, J shed 10 bases, and the junction held 8 bases outside the gene matches. CDR3 residues: CSVEPAGGPGEQFF. The CDR3 DNA follows: TGCAGCGTTGAACCAGCGGGAGGGCCCGGGGAGCAGTTCTTC.

J is TRBJ2-3 and V is TRBV6-1; D is ambiguous. CDR3 length: 13 amino acids. The germline V gene encodes CDR1 MNHNS and CDR2 SASEGT. The V end lost 7 bases, the J end lost 4 bases, and 12 bases lay between the germline ends. In DNA form, the CDR3 reads TGTGCCAGCACCCCCCCCGGTGCAGATACGCAGTATTTT. Translated: CASTPPGADTQYF.

This chain connects TRBV2 to TRBJ1-4; D is possibly TRBD1 (6 bases). The CDR3 has 16 amino acids. V lost 6 bases to trimming and J lost 0 bases, with 14 bases between them. From germline, CDR1 is SNHLY and CDR2 FYNNEI. The CDR3 bases are TGTGCCAGCAGCCAAGGGGGGATTGCAACTAATGAAAAACTGTTTTTT. It codes for CASSQGGIATNEKLFF.

CDR3 amino acids: CASSLYPGPNEKLFF. DNA for the CDR3: TGTGCCAGCAGCCTTTATCCAGGACCTAATGAAAAACTGTTTTTT. This sequence joins TRBV27 and TRBJ1-4; D remains ambiguous. CDR1 and CDR2 from the germline V gene are MNHEY and SMNVEV (reference sequence). V lost 6 bases to trimming and J lost 3 bases, with 14 bases between them. The CDR3 length is 15 residues.

The V gene is TRBV11-3, the J gene TRBJ2-1; no clear D gene. CDR1 SGHNT and CDR2 YENEEA come from the germline V gene. The V gene lost 5 bases and the J gene lost 3 bases, with 11 bases spanning the gap. The CDR3 extends over 14 amino acids. The CDR3 is CASSPGPNYNEQFF. The CDR3 bases are TGTGCCAGCAGCCCAGGACCCAACTACAATGAGCAGTTCTTC.

Here the CDR3 DNA reads TGCGCCAGCAGCCAAGATTCACTTTCAGATACGCAGTATTTT. Its translation is CASSQDSLSDTQYF. V is TRBV4-3 and J is TRBJ2-3; unclear D gene. V lost 0 bases and J 4 bases, leaving 8 bases between the germline ends. Germline V gives CDR1 LGHNA, CDR2 YSLEER. CDR3 length: 14 amino acids.

The V and J genes are TRBV19 and TRBJ2-5; TRBD2 matches 7 bases. This CDR3 is built from 17 residues. Per the germline V gene, CDR1 is LNHDA and CDR2 is SQIVND (reference sequence). With 4 bases clipped from V and 2 bases from J, the junction kept 13 bases outside the gene matches. CDR3 sequence: CASSNLPPLAAQETQYF. The CDR3 bases are TGTGCCAGTAGTAATCTTCCCCCTCTAGCGGCACAAGAGACCCAGTACTTC.

The chain uses TRBV10-3 and TRBJ2-2; D is unresolved. V lost 1 base, J lost 0 bases, and 3 bases lay in between. Germline lookup yields CDR1 ENHRY and CDR2 SYGVKD. This CDR3 has 14 residues. This chain's CDR3 is CAISEFANTGELFF. For the CDR3, the DNA is TGTGCCATCAGTGAGTTTGCGAACACCGGGGAGCTGTTTTTT.

The chain links TRBV27 to TRBJ2-2; 10 bases fit TRBD1. The CDR3 runs 17 residues. The junction had 9 bases not matched to a gene; V was cut back by 5 bases and J by 3 bases. Germline CDR1 reads MNHEY; CDR2 reads SMNVEV (reference sequence). CDR3 sequence (DNA): TGTGCCAGCAGTCCTGGCCCCGGGACAGGGGACACCGGGGAGCTGTTTTTT. Protein: CASSPGPGTGDTGELFF.

In its sample, this clone was seen once. The chain has TRBV6-5 and TRBJ2-7, with a possible D match to TRBD2 (5 bases). Trimming removed 5 bases at V and 4 bases at J, with 6 bases between. Germline CDR1 and CDR2: MNHEY and SVGAGI. This CDR3 is built from 11 residues. The chain's CDR3 is CASSEGYEQYF. In nucleotides, the CDR3 is TGTGCCAGCAGTGAGGGTTACGAGCAGTACTTC.

The rearrangement joins TRBV19 to TRBJ2-1; the D gene could be TRBD1 or TRBD2 (5 bases each). The CDR3 is 17 residues long. V gave up 3 bases and J gave up 6 bases, with 21 bases separating them. Germline CDR1 and CDR2: LNHDA and SQIVND (reference sequence). CDR3 bases: TGTGCCAGTAGTATCGAGGGGTTAGTCCCCTTTCGCAATGAGCAGTTCTTC. Amino acid sequence: CASSIEGLVPFRNEQFF.

This chain links TRBV11-2 with TRBJ2-1; 13 bases are shared with TRBD2. The junction had 7 bases not matched to a gene; V was cut back by 3 bases and J by 2 bases. Germline V lookup: CDR1 SGHAT, CDR2 FQNNGV. This CDR3 is built from 18 residues. The CDR3 sequence is CASSLGLAGKGAYNEQFF. The CDR3 DNA is TGTGCCAGCAGCTTGGGACTAGCGGGGAAGGGGGCCTACAATGAGCAGTTCTTC.

The rearrangement uses TRBV9 and TRBJ1-2; 10 positions agree with TRBD1. Germline V gene data show CDR1 as SGDLS and CDR2 as YYNGEE. The junction had 10 bases not matched to a gene; V was cut back by 3 bases and J by 5 bases. This CDR3 has 16 amino acids. DNA of the CDR3: TGTGCCAGCAGCGCTAGCTCCGGGACAGGGGATTATGGCTACACCTTC. It translates to CASSASSGTGDYGYTF.

This clone appeared once. The chain joins TRBV7-9 to TRBJ2-3, with a weak D call TRBD2 (7 bases). Germline-derived CDR1 and CDR2 are SEHNR and FQNEAQ (reference sequence). The V and J ends lost 5 bases and 0 bases respectively, with 12 bases between them. CDR3 length equals 15 residues. CDR3 sequence (DNA): TGTGCCAGCAGCCCCCGGGGGGCTAGCACAGATACGCAGTATTTT. It translates to CASSPRGASTDTQYF.

The V call is TRBV28, the J call TRBJ1-1; D gene uncertain. V lost 5 bases, J lost 0 bases, and 10 bases lay in between. Germline CDR1 reads MDHEN; CDR2 reads SYDVKM. This CDR3 has 14 amino acids. CDR3 bases: TGTGCCAGCAGTGTACTTGGGGTGAACACTGAAGCTTTCTTT. This codes for CASSVLGVNTEAFF.

This clone was seen a single time. The rearrangement joins TRBV4-1 to TRBJ1-1, with 8 bases lining up with TRBD1. This CDR3 is 15 amino acids long. From germline, CDR1 is MGHRA and CDR2 YSYEKL. Losses at the gene ends were 4 bases for V and 4 bases for J; bases not matched to a gene: 8. The CDR3, as DNA: TGCGCCAGCAGCCCAGCCGGGACAGGTATCACTGAAGCTTTCTTT. Translated: CASSPAGTGITEAFF.

This chain connects TRBV2 to TRBJ2-1; 11 positions agree with TRBD2. The trim removed 1 base at V and 4 bases at J, leaving 3 bases unmatched. This CDR3 region has 16 residues. The germline V gene encodes CDR1 SNHLY and CDR2 FYNNEI. CDR3 amino acids: CASSEGGLAVYNEQFF. In nucleotides, the CDR3 is TGTGCCAGCAGTGAAGGGGGACTAGCGGTATACAATGAGCAGTTCTTC.

The chain employs TRBV15 and TRBJ2-1; D is perhaps TRBD2 (6 bases). The germline V gene has CDR1 LNHNV and CDR2 YYDKDF (reference sequence). The CDR3 has 17 amino acids. V was cut by 0 bases and J by 0 bases, with 12 bases left in between. The CDR3 nucleotides read TGTGCCACCAGCAGAGAACTAGCCTTGAGCTCCTACAATGAGCAGTTCTTC. Translating it yields CATSRELALSSYNEQFF.

The V call is TRBV5-6, the J call TRBJ2-3; possible D gene TRBD2, 5 bases. CDR1 and CDR2 from the germline V gene are SGHDT and YYEEEE. The CDR3 has 15 residues. Trimming left V 4 bases short and J 6 bases short, with 18 bases between. CDR3 DNA: TGTGCCAGCAGCCCCGGGGTCGGAGAGTCGGATACGCAGTATTTT. Residues: CASSPGVGESDTQYF.

Note on this clone: A read error may be the cause here, since a much bigger clone is one base away. The same CDR3 also results from other DNA sequences found in this sample. The chain is built from TRBV5-1 and TRBJ2-5, with D unclear. Trimming cost V 2 bases and J 4 bases, with 3 bases left between them. Germline values: CDR1 SGHRS, CDR2 YFSETQ. There are 11 residues in the CDR3. The DNA of the CDR3 is TGCGCCAGCAGCTTCGGAGAGACCCAGTACTTC. Translating it yields CASSFGETQYF.

This chain joins TRBV30 and TRBJ2-3; D may be TRBD2 (5 bases). CDR1 is GTSNPN and CDR2 is SVGIG in the germline V gene (reference sequence). This CDR3 has 14 residues. The V end was cut by 2 bases, the J end by 8 bases, with 17 bases between. CDR3 amino acids: CAWSPTSSTSTQYF. CDR3 nucleotide sequence: TGTGCCTGGAGTCCAACTAGTTCCACATCTACGCAGTATTTT.